Listed below are T cell receptor beta chains from one sample, sequenced in a study of blood T cell repertoires in COVID-19. The protocol was immunoSEQ multiplex PCR, while the TCRdb copy is restricted to in-frame clones and leaves out a portion. The table shows around 46,000 clones, with 75% to 90% occurring only once. The sequenced sample was peripheral blood. Receptors were obtained from a woman at least 80 years old with COVID-19, enrolled during active disease. Each CDR3 is given without its conserved first and last residue. Fields, in order: V gene, CDR3 length, J gene, CDR3 protein.

>TRBV5-6|10|TRBJ1-2
ASSENRDGYT
>TRBV7-2|14|TRBJ1-2
ASSLAGAGRNYGYT
>TRBV5-1|14|TRBJ2-1
ASSLPAGGSYNEQF
>TRBV6-5|11|TRBJ2-7
ASRLTSGYEQY
>TRBV19|14|TRBJ2-2
ASSSSGMTNTGELF
>TRBV6-4|14|TRBJ2-7
ASLFHTGTSRYEQY
>TRBV11-3|12|TRBJ2-2
ASSLSLNTGELF
>TRBV5-1|13|TRBJ2-1
ASSLASGGYNEQF
>TRBV19|12|TRBJ2-7
ASGKGRTPYEQY
>TRBV27|13|TRBJ1-2
ASSLIGSGPYGYT
>TRBV21-1|12|TRBJ2-7
ASNRSGPSYEQY
>TRBV30|14|TRBJ2-1
AWDRSGGRVYNEQF
>TRBV6-5|13|TRBJ1-3
ASRFEGATGNTIY
>TRBV9|18|TRBJ1-2
ASSVEMRASAGQGEYGYT
>TRBV7-9|15|TRBJ1-5
ASSPDGVGYGNQPQH
>TRBV24-1|14|TRBJ2-1
ATSEPGTSSYNEQF
>TRBV3-1/TRBV3-2|13|TRBJ2-7
ASSLVAGEGYEQY
>TRBV6-2/TRBV6-3|14|TRBJ1-5
ASSPPGQAGNQPQH
>TRBV5-1|14|TRBJ1-6
ASSRGGTSGGSPLH
>TRBV19|14|TRBJ2-1
ASSFVASRSYNEQF
>TRBV6-5|13|TRBJ2-1
ASSYSNRALMGQF
>TRBV27|10|TRBJ2-3
ASPEGTDTQY
>TRBV11-2|12|TRBJ2-7
ASSDSGISYEQY
>TRBV19|12|TRBJ2-7
ASSIPGAPYEQY
>TRBV4-1|13|TRBJ1-5
ASSLTEVSNQPQH
>TRBV4-1|14|TRBJ2-3
ASSKEGLGPTDTQY
>TRBV6-5|12|TRBJ1-2
ATPSLRVGYGYT
>TRBV18|12|TRBJ2-7
ASSPARAGYEQY
>TRBV6-6|13|TRBJ1-1
ASSPPGTRGTEAF
>TRBV3-1/TRBV3-2|13|TRBJ2-7
ASSLFYTGSYEQY
>TRBV5-6|13|TRBJ1-5
ASSLRLYSNQPQH
>TRBV6-5|11|TRBJ1-4
ASTGTGGEKLF
>TRBV14|13|TRBJ1-1
ASSLQPGQRNEAF
>TRBV5-1|15|TRBJ1-2
ASQRGDRGLLAYGYT
>TRBV30|10|TRBJ1-1
AWSPRSSGAF
>TRBV11-2|13|TRBJ2-1
ASSPHRSGADEQF
>TRBV5-1|14|TRBJ1-6
ASSAQILTYNSPLH
>TRBV29-1|12|TRBJ1-5
SVDRTGSNQPQH
>TRBV5-5|14|TRBJ1-2
ASSPFTGNRLYGYT
>TRBV18|15|TRBJ1-4
ASSRDRPGSTNEKLF
>TRBV9|13|TRBJ1-1
ASSEHGQGTTEAF